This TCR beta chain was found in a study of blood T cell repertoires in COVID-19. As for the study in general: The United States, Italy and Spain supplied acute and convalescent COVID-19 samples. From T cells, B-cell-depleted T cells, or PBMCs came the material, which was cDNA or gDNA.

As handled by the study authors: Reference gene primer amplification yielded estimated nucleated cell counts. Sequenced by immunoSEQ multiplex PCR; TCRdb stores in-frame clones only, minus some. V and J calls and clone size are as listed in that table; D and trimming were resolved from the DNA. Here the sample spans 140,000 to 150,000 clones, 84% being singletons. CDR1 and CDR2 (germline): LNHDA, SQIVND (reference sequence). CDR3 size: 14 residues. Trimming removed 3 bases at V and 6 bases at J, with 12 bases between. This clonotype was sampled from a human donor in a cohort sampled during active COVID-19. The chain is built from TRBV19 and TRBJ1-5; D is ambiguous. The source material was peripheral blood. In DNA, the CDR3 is TGTGCCAGTAGTATGGCCGAGGGTCCTCAGCCCCAGCATTTT. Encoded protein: CASSMAEGPQPQHF.